This T cell receptor (beta chain) was documented in a study of CD8 T cells in Susac syndrome. Germline CDR1 and CDR2: MGHDK and SYGVNS. CDR3 length: 16 residues. V was clipped by 5 bases and J by 8 bases; unmatched bases: 15. The multiple sclerosis controls comprised treatment-naive patients whose relapsing-remitting disease was stable or active. cDNA came from about 0.5 to 1 ug RNA primed by random hexamers. An immunoSEQ multiplex PCR amplified TCR beta CDR3 over 54 Vbeta and 13 Jbeta. TCRdb passed the immunoSEQ multiplex PCR reads through MiXCR, listing each CDR3 protein once. The sample includes fewer than 150,000 distinct CDR3 sequences, roughly 93% of them seen just once.

The chain links TRBV25-1 to TRBJ2-1, with 7 bases lining up with TRBD2. The sequencing input was CD4+ T cells from PBMCs. This sequence was found in a human donor with multiple sclerosis. CDR3 residues: CASSSPGLVPVHEQFF. The CDR3 coding sequence is TGTGCCAGCAGTAGCCCCGGACTAGTGCCCGTCCATGAGCAGTTCTTC.